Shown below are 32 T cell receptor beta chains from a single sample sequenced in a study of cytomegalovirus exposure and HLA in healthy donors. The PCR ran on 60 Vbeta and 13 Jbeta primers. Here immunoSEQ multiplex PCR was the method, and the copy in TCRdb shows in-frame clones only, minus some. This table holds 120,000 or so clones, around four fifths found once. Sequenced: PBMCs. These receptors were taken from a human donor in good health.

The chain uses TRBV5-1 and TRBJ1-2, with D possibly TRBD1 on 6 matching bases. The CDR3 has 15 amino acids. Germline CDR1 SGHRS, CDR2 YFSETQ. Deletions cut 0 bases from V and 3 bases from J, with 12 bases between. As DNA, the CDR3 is TGCGCCAGCAGCTTGGGAAGGGGGTTAGACTATGGCTACACCTTC. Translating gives CASSLGRGLDYGYTF.

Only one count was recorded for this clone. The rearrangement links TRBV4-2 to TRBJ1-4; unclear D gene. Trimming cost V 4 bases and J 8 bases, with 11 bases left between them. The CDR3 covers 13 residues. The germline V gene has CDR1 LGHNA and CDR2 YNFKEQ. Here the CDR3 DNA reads TGTGCCAGCAGCCTATTACTCGTGGAAAAACTGTTTTTT. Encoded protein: CASSLLLVEKLFF.

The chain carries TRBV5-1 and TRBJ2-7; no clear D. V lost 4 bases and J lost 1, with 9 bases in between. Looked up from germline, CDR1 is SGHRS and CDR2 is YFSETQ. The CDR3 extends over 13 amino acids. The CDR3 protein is CASSLSESYEQYF. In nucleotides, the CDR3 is TGCGCCAGCAGCCTGAGCGAGTCCTACGAGCAGTACTTC.

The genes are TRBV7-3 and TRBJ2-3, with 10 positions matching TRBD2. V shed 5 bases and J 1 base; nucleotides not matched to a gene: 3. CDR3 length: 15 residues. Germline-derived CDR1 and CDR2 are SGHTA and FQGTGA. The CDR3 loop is CASSLGLAGTDTQYF. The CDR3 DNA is TGTGCCAGCAGCCTTGGACTAGCGGGCACAGATACGCAGTATTTT.

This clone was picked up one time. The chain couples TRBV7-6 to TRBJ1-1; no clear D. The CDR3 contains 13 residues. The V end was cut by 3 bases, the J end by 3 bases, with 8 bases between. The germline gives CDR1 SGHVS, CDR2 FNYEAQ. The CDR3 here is CASSLVRDTEAFF. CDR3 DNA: TGTGCCAGCAGCTTGGTGAGGGACACTGAAGCTTTCTTT.

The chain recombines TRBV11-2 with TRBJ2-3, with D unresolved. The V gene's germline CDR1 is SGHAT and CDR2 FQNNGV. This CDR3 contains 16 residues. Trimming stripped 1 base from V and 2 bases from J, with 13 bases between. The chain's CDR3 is CASSLVGSYTTDTQYF. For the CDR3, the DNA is TGTGCCAGCAGCTTAGTGGGTAGCTATACCACAGATACGCAGTATTTT.

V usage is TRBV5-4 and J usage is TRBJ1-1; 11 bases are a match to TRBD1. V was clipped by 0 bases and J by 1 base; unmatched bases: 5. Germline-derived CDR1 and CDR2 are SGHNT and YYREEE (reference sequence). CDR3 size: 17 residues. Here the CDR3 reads CASSLAGQGVRNTEAFF. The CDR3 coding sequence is TGTGCCAGCAGCTTGGCGGGACAGGGGGTTCGGAACACTGAAGCTTTCTTT.

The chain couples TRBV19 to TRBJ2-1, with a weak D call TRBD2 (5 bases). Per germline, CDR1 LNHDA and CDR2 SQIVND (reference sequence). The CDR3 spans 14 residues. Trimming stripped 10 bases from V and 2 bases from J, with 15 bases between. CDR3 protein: CATTQWETYNEQFF. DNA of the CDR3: TGTGCCACCACGCAGTGGGAGACCTACAATGAGCAGTTCTTC.

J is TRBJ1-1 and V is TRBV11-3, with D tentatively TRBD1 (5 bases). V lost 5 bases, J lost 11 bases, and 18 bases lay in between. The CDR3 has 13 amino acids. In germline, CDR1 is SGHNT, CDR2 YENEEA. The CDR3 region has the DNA TGTGCCAGCAGCCCAGGGACCGGCGGGGAGGCTTTCTTT. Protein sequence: CASSPGTGGEAFF.

The CDR3 spells CASSVGGGLGTDTQYF. For the CDR3, the DNA is TGTGCCAGCAGCGTAGGCGGGGGCCTTGGCACAGATACGCAGTATTTT. This chain uses TRBV9 with TRBJ2-3; a possible D gene is TRBD2 (7 bases). Looked up from germline, CDR1 is SGDLS and CDR2 is YYNGEE. The CDR3 is 16 amino acids. V was cut by 0 bases and J by 1 base, with 12 bases left in between. Combining the CDR3 with reference TRBV9 and TRBJ2-3 gives the whole variable domain DSGVTQTPKHLITATGQRVTLRCSPRSGDLSVYWYQQSLDQGLQFLIQYYNGEERAKGNILERFSAQQFPDLHSELNLSSLELGDSALYFCASSVGGGLGTDTQYFGPGTRLTVL.

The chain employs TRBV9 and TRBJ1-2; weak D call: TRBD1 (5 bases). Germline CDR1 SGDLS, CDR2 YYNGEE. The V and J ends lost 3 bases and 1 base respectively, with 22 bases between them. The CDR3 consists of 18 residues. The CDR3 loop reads CASSGTVGGPLHNYGYTF. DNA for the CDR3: TGTGCCAGCAGCGGCACCGTGGGGGGACCCCTTCATAACTATGGCTACACCTTC.

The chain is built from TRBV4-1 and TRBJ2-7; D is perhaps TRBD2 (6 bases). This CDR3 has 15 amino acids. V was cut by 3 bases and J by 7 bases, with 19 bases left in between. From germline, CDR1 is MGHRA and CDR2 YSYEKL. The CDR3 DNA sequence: TGCGCCAGCAGCCATAGGCAGGGTGCGGCGGGGGAGCAGTACTTC. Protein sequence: CASSHRQGAAGEQYF.

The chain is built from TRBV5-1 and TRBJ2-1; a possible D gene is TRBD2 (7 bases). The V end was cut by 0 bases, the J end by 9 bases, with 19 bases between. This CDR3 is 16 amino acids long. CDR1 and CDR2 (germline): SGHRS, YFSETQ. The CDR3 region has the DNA TGCGCCAGCAGCTTGGATATTGGGGGGGGCGGGATTGAGCAGTTCTTC. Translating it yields CASSLDIGGGGIEQFF.

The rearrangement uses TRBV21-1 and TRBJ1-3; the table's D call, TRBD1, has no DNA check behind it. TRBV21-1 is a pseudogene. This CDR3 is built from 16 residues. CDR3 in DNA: TGTGCCAGCAGCATACGCGACAGGGGGACTGGAAACACCATATATTTT. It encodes CASSIRDRGTGNTIYF.

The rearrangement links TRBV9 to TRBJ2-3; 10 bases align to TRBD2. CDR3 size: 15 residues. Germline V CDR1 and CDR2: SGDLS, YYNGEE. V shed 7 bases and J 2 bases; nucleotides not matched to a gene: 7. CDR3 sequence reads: CASGASGGNTDTQYF. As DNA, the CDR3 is TGTGCCAGCGGCGCTAGCGGGGGCAACACAGATACGCAGTATTTT.

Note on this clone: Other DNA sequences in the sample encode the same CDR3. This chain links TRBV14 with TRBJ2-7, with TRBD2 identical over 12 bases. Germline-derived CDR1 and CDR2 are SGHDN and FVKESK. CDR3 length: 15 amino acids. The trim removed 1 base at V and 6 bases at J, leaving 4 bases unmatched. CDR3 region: CASSQGLAGGLEQYF. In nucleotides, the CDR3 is TGTGCCAGCAGCCAAGGGCTAGCGGGGGGGCTCGAGCAGTACTTC. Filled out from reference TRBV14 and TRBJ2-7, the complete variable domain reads EAGVTQFPSHSVIEKGQTVTLRCDPISGHDNLYWYRRVMGKEIKFLLHFVKESKQDESGMPNNRFLAERTGGTYSTLKVQPAELEDSGVYFCASSQGLAGGLEQYFGPGTRLTVT.

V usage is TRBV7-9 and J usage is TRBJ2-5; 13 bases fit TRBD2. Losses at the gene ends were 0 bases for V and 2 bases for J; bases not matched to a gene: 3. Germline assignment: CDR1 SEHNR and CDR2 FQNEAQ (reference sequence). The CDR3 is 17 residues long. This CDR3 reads CASSLALTSGGQETQYF. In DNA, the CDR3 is TGTGCCAGCAGCTTAGCCCTGACTAGCGGGGGGCAAGAGACCCAGTACTTC. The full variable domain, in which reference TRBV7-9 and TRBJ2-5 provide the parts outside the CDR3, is DTGVSQNPRHKITKRGQNVTFRCDPISEHNRLYWYRQTLGQGPEFLTYFQNEAQLEKSRLLSDRFSAERPKGSFSTLEIQRTEQGDSAMYLCASSLALTSGGQETQYFGPGTRLLVL.

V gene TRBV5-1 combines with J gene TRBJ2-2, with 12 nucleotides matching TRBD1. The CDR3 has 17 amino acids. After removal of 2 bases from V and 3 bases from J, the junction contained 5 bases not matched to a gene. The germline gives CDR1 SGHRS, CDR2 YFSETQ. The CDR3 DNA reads TGCGCCAGCAGCTTCCGGGACAGGGGGCCTGACACCGGGGAGCTGTTTTTT. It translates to CASSFRDRGPDTGELFF.

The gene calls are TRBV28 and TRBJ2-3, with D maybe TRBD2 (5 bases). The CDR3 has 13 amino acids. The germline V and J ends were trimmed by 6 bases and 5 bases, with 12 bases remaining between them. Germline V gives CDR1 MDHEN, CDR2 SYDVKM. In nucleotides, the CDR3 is TGTGCCAGCAGCCCCCCGGGGTTAGATACGCAGTATTTT. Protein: CASSPPGLDTQYF.

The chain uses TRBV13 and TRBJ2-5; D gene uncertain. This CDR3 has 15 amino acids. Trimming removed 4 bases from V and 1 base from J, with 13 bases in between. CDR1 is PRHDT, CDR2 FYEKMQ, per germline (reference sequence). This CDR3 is CASSSRVVGQETQYF. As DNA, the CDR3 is TGTGCCAGCAGCTCCCGGGTCGTTGGCCAAGAGACCCAGTACTTC. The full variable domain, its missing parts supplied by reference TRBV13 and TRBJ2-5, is AAGVIQSPRHLIKEKRETATLKCYPIPRHDTVYWYQQGPGQDPQFLISFYEKMQSDKGSIPDRFSAQQFSDYHSELNMSSLELGDSALYFCASSSRVVGQETQYFGPGTRLLVL.

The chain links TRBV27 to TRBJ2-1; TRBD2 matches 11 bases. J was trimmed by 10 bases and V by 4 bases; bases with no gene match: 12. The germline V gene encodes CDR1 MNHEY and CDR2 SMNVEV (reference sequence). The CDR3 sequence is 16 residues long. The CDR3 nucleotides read TGTGCCAGCAGTTCGGCACTAGCGGGGGAGATCGGGGAGCAGTTCTTC. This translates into CASSSALAGEIGEQFF.

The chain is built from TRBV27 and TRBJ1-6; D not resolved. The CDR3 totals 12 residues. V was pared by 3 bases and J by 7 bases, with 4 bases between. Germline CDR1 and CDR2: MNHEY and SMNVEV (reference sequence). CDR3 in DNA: TGTGCCAGCAGTTTTCGGAATTCACCCCTCCACTTT. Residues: CASSFRNSPLHF.

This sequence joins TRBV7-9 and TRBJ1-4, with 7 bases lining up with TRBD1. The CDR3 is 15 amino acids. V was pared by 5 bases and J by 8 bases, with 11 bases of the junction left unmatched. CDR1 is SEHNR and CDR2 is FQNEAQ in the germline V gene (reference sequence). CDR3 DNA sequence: TGTGCCAGCAGCCCCCTGAAGGGGGCGGAAGAAAAACTGTTTTTT. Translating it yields CASSPLKGAEEKLFF.

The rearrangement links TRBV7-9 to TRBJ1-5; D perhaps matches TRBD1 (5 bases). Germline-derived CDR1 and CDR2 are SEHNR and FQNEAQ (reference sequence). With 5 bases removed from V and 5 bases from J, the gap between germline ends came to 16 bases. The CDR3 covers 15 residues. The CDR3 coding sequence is TGTGCCAGCAGCGACGACAGAGTTCGAGATCAGCCCCAGCATTTT. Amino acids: CASSDDRVRDQPQHF. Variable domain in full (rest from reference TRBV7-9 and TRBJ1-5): DTGVSQNPRHKITKRGQNVTFRCDPISEHNRLYWYRQTLGQGPEFLTYFQNEAQLEKSRLLSDRFSAERPKGSFSTLEIQRTEQGDSAMYLCASSDDRVRDQPQHFGDGTRLSIL.

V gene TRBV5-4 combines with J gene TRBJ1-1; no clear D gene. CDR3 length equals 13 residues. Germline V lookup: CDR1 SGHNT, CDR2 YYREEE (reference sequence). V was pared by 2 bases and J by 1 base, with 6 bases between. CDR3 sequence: CASSFPGNTEAFF. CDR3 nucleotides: TGTGCCAGCAGCTTTCCGGGGAACACTGAAGCTTTCTTT.

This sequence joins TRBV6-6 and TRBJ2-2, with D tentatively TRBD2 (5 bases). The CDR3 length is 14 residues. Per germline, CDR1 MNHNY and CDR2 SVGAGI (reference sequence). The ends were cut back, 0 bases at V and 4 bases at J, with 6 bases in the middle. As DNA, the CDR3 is TGTGCCAGCAGTTACTCTGGGAGCACCGGGGAGCTGTTTTTT. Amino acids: CASSYSGSTGELFF.

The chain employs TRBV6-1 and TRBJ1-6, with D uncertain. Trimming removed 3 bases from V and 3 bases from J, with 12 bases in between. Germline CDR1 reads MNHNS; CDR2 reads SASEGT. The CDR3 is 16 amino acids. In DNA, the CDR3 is TGTGCCAGCAGTGATCGCCAGTCCTTCTATAATTCACCCCTCCACTTT. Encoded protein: CASSDRQSFYNSPLHF.

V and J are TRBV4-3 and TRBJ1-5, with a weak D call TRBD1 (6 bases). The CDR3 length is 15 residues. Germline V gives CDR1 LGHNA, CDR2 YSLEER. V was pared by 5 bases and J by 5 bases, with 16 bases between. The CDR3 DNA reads TGCGCCAGCAGCGCGAAGGGGGACACTTATCAGCCCCAGCATTTT. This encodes CASSAKGDTYQPQHF.

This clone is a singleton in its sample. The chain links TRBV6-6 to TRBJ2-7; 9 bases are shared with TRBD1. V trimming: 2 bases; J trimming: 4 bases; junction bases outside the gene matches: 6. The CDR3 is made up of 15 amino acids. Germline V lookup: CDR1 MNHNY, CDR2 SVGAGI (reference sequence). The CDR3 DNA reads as TGTGCCAGCAGTTACACAGGGGGCCCCCCTTACGAGCAGTACTTC. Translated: CASSYTGGPPYEQYF.

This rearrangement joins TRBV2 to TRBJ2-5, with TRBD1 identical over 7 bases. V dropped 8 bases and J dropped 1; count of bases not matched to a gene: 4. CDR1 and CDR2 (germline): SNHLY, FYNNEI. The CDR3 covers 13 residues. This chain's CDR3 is CASQGGPQETQYF. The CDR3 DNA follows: TGTGCCAGCCAAGGGGGCCCCCAAGAGACCCAGTACTTC.

CDR3 region: CASSLGQGRVGYTF. Written as DNA, the CDR3 is TGTGCCAGCAGCTTGGGACAGGGTCGCGTAGGCTACACCTTC. V gene TRBV7-9 combines with J gene TRBJ1-2, with 9 bases fitting TRBD1. Germline V gives CDR1 SEHNR, CDR2 FQNEAQ (reference sequence). V was pared by 3 bases and J by 8 bases, with 7 bases of the junction left unmatched. The CDR3 covers 14 residues.

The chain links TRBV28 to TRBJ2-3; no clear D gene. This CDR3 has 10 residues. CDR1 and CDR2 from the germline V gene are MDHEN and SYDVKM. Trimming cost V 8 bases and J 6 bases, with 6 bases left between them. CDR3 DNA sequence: TGTGCCAGCCGCGCGGATACGCAGTATTTT. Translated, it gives CASRADTQYF.